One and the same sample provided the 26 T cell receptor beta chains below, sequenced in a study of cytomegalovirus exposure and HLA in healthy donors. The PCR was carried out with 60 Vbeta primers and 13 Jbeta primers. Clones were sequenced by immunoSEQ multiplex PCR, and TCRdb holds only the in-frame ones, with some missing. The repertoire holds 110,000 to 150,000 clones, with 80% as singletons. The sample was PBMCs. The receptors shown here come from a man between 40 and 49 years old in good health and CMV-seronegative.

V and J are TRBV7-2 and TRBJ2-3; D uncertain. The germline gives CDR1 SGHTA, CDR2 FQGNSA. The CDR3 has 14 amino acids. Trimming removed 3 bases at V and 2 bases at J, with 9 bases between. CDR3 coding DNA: TGTGCCAGCAGCTTCCGACTTACCACAGATACGCAGTATTTT. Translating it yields CASSFRLTTDTQYF. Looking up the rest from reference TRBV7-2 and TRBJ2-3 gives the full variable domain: GAGVSQSPSNKVTEKGKDVELRCDPISGHTALYWYRQSLGQGLEFLIYFQGNSAPDKSGLPSDRFSAERTGGSVSTLTIQRTQQEDSAVYLCASSFRLTTDTQYFGPGTRLTVL.

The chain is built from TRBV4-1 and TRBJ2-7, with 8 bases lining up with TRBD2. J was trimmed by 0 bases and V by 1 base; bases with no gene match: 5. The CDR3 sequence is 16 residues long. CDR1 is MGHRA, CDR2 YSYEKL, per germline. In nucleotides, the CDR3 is TGCGCCAGCAGCCAAGTCGGGACTAGTCTCTCCTACGAGCAGTACTTC. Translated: CASSQVGTSLSYEQYF.

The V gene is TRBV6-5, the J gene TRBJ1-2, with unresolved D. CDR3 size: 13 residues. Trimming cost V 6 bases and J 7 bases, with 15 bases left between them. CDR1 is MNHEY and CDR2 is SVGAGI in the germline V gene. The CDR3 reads CASSLEYATGYTF. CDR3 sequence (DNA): TGTGCCAGCAGCTTGGAGTACGCTACTGGCTACACCTTC.

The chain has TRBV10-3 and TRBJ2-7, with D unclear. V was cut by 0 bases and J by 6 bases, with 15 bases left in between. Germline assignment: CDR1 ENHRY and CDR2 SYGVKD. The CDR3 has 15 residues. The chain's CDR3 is CAISESSEHTTEQYF. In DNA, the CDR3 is TGTGCCATCAGTGAGTCTTCGGAGCACACAACCGAGCAGTACTTC.

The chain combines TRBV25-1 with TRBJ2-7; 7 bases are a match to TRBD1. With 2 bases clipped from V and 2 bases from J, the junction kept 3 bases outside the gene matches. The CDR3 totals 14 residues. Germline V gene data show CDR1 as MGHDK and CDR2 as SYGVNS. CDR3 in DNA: TGTGCCAGCAGTGAAGAGACAGGGCCCTACGAGCAGTACTTC. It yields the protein CASSEETGPYEQYF.

The CDR3 protein is CASSRDSKSSGNTIYF. Here the CDR3 DNA reads TGTGCCAGCTCCAGGGACAGTAAGAGCTCTGGAAACACCATATATTTT. The chain employs TRBV18 and TRBJ1-3; 7 bases are a match to TRBD1. Germline V gene sequence: CDR1 KGHSH, CDR2 LQKENI. This CDR3 is 16 amino acids long. V dropped 6 bases and J dropped 0; count of bases not matched to a gene: 8.

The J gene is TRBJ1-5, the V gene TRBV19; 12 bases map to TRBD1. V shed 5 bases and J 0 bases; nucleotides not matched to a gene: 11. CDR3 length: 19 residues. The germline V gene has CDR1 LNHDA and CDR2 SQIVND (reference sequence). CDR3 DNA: TGTGCCAGTAGTGAGGGGACAGGGGGCCCTCGATATAGCAATCAGCCCCAGCATTTT. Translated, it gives CASSEGTGGPRYSNQPQHF.

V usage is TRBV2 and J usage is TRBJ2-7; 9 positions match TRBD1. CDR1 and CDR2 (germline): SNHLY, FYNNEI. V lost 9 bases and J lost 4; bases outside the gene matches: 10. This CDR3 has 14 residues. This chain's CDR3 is CASLTGTGSYEQYF. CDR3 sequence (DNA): TGTGCCAGTCTTACCGGGACAGGGTCTTACGAGCAGTACTTC.

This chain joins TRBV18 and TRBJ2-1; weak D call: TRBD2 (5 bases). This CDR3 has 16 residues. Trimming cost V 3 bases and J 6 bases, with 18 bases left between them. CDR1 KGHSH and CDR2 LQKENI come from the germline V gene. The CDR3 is CASSPAGGVRSNEQFF. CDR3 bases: TGTGCCAGCTCACCGGCAGGAGGTGTCAGATCCAATGAGCAGTTCTTC.

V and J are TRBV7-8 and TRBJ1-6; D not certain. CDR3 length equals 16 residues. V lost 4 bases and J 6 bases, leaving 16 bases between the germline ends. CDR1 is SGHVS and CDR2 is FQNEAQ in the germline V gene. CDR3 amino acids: CASSYGGPEGNSPLHF. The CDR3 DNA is TGTGCCAGCAGCTACGGAGGTCCCGAGGGTAATTCACCCCTCCACTTT.

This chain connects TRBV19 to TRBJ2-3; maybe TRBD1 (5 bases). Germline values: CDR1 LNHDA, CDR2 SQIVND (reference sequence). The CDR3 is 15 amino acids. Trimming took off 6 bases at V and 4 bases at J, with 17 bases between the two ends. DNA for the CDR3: TGTGCCAGTAGGGGGCAGGGCTCGGTGGCAGATACGCAGTATTTT. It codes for CASRGQGSVADTQYF.

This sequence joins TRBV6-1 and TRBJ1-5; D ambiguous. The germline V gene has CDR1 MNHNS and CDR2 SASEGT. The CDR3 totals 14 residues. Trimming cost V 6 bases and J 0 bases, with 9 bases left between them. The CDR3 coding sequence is TGTGCCAGCAGACTCTACAGTAGCAATCAGCCCCAGCATTTT. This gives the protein CASRLYSSNQPQHF.

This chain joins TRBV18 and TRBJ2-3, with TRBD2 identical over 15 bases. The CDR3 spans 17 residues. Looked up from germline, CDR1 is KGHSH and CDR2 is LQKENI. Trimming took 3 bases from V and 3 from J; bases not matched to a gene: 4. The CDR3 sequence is CASSPPGLAGGTDTQYF. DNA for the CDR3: TGTGCCAGCTCACCTCCAGGACTAGCGGGGGGGACAGATACGCAGTATTTT.

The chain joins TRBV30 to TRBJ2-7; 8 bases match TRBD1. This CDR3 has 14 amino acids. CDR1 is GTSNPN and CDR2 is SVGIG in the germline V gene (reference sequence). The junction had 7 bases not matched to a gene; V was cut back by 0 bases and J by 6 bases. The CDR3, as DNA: TGTGCCTGGAGTGTAATGGCAGGGGGCTCCGAGCAGTACTTC. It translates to CAWSVMAGGSEQYF.

The CDR3 reads CASSSSPGVTEAFF. The DNA of the CDR3 is TGTGCCAGCAGCTCATCACCAGGGGTCACTGAAGCTTTCTTT. V is TRBV7-2 and J is TRBJ1-1; D possibly corresponds to TRBD1 (6 bases). This CDR3 has 14 amino acids. The V and J ends lost 4 bases and 4 bases respectively, with 13 bases between them. From germline, CDR1 is SGHTA and CDR2 FQGNSA.

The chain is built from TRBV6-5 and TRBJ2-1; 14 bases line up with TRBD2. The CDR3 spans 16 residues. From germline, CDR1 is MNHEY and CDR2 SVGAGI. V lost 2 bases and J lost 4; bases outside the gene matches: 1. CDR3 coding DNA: TGTGCCAGCAGTTACGGGACTAGCGGGAGTTACAATGAGCAGTTCTTC. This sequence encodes CASSYGTSGSYNEQFF.

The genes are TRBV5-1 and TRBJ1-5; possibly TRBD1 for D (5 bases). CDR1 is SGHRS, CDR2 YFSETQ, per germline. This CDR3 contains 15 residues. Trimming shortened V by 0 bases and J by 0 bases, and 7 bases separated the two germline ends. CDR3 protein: CASSLGQFSNQPQHF. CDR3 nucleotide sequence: TGCGCCAGCAGCTTGGGACAGTTTAGCAATCAGCCCCAGCATTTT.

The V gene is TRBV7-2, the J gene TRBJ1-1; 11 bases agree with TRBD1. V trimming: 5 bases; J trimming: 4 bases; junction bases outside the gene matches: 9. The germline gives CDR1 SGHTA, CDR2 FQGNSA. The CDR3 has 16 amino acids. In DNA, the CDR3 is TGTGCCAGCAGCCCCGGGACAGGGGGTTGGGGCACTGAAGCTTTCTTT. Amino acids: CASSPGTGGWGTEAFF.

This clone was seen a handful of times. The CDR3 spells CASSQATGTYSNQPQHF. The CDR3 DNA sequence: TGCGCCAGCAGCCAGGCGACAGGGACGTACAGCAATCAGCCCCAGCATTTT. The chain uses TRBV4-1 and TRBJ1-5, with 7 bases matching TRBD1. The germline V gene has CDR1 MGHRA and CDR2 YSYEKL. Trimming cost V 3 bases and J 1 base; bases outside gene matches: 9. This CDR3 contains 17 residues.

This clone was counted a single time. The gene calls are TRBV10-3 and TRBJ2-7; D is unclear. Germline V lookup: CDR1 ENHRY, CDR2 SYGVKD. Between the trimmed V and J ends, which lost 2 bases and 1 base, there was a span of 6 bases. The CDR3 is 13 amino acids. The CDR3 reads CAISEEPSYEQYF. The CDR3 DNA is TGTGCCATCAGTGAGGAGCCATCCTACGAGCAGTACTTC.

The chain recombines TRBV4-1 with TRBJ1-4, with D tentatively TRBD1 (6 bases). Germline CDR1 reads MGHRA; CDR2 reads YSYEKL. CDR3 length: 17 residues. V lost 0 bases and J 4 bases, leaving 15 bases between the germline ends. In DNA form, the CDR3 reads TGCGCCAGCAGCCAAGACGTCGCGACAGGCGATAATGAAAAACTGTTTTTT. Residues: CASSQDVATGDNEKLFF.

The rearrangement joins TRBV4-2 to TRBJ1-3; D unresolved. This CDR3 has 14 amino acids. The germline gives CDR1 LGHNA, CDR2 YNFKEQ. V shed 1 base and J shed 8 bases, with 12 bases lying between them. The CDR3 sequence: CASSQGRGEDTIYF. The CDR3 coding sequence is TGTGCCAGCAGCCAAGGTCGCGGGGAGGACACCATATATTTT.

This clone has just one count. CDR3: CASSPSPPSGGQPQHF. The CDR3 DNA is TGTGCCAGCAGTCCCTCACCCCCGTCCGGGGGACAGCCCCAGCATTTT. J is TRBJ1-5 and V is TRBV28, with D perhaps matching TRBD1 (5 bases). The V end was cut by 5 bases, the J end by 7 bases, with 21 bases between. Looked up from germline, CDR1 is MDHEN and CDR2 is SYDVKM. The CDR3 loop spans 16 amino acids.

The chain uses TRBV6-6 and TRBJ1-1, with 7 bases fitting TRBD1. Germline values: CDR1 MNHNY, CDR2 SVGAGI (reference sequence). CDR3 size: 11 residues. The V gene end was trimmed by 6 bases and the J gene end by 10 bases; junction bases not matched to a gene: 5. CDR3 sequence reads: CASSRDRGAFF. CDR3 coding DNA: TGTGCCAGCAGCCGGGACAGAGGAGCTTTCTTT.

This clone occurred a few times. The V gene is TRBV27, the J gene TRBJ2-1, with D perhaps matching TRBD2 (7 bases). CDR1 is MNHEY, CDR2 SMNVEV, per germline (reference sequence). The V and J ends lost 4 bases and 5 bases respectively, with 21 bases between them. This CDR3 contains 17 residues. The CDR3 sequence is CASSSPGLRGGNNEQFF. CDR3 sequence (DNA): TGTGCCAGCAGTTCGCCGGGGTTGAGGGGGGGGAACAATGAGCAGTTCTTC.

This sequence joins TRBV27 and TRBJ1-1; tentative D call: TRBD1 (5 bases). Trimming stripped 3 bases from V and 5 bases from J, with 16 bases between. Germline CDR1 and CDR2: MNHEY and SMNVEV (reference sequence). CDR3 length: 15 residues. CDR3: CASSFVPGPPTEAFF. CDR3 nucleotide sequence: TGTGCCAGCAGTTTTGTTCCAGGGCCCCCGACTGAAGCTTTCTTT.